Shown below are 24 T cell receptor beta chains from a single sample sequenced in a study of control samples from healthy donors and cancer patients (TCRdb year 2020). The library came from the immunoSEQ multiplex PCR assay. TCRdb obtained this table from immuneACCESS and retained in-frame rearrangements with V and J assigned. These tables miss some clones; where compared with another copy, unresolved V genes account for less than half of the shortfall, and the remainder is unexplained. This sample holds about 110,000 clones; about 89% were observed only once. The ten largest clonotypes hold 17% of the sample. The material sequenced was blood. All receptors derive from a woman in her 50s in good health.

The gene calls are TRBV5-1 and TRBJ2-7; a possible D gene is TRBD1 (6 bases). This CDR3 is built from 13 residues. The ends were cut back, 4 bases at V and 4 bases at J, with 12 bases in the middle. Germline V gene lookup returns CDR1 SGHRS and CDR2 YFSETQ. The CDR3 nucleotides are TGCGCCAGCAGCGCCGGGACACTTTACGAGCAGTACTTC. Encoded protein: CASSAGTLYEQYF.

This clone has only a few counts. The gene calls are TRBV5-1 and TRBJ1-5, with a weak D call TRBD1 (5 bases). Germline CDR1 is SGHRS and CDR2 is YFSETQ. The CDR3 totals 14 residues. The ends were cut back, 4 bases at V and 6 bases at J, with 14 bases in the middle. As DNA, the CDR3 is TGCGCCAGCAGCCCTGGGGCAGGGAGTCAGCCCCAGCATTTT. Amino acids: CASSPGAGSQPQHF.

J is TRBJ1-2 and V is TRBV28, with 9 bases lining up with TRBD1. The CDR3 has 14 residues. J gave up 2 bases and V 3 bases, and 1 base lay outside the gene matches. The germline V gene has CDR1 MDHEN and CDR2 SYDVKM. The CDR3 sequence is CASSFGQGNYGYTF. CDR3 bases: TGTGCCAGCAGTTTCGGACAGGGGAACTATGGCTACACCTTC.

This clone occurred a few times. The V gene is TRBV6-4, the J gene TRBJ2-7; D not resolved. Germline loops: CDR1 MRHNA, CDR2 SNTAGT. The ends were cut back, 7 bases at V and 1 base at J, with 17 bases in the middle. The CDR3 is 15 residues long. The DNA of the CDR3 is TGTGCCAGCAACGCCAACTCCTGGGATTCCTACGAGCAGTACGTC. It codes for CASNANSWDSYEQYV.

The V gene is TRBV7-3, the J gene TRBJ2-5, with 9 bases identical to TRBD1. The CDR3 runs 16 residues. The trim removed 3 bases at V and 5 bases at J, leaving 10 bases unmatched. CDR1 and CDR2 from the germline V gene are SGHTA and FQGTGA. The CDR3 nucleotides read TGTGCCAGCAGCTTCACAGGGGGCGCCGGTCGGGAGACCCAGTACTTC. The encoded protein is CASSFTGGAGRETQYF. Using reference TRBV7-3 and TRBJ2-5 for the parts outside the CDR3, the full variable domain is GAGVSQTPSNKVTEKGKYVELRCDPISGHTALYWYRQSLGQGPEFLIYFQGTGAADDSGLPNDRFFAVRPEGSVSTLKIQRTERGDSAVYLCASSFTGGAGRETQYFGPGTRLLVL.

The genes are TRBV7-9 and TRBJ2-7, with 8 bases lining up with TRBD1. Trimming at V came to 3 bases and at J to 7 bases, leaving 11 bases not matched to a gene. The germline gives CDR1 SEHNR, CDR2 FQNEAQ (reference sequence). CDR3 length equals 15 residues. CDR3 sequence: CASSFEDRESQEQYF. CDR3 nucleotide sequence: TGTGCCAGCAGCTTTGAGGACAGGGAATCGCAGGAGCAGTACTTC.

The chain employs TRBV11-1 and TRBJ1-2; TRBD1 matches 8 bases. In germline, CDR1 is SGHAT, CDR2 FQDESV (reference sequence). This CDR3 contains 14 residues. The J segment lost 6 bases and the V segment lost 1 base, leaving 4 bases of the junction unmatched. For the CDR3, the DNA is TGTGCCAGCAGCTTAGGGGGACAGGTCGATGGCTACACCTTC. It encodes CASSLGGQVDGYTF.

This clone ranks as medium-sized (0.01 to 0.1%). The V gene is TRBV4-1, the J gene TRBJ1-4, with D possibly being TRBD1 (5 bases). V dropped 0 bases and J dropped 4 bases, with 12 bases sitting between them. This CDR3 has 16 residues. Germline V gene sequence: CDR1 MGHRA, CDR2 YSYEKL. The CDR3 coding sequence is TGCGCCAGCAGCCAAGATCTTTCAGGGCTTAATGAAAAACTGTTTTTT. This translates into CASSQDLSGLNEKLFF.

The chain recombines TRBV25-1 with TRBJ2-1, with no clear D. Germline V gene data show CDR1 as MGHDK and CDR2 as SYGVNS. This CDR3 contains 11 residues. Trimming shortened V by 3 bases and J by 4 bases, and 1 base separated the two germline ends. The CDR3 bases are TGTGCCAGCAGTGATTACAATGAGCAGTTCTTC. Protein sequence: CASSDYNEQFF.

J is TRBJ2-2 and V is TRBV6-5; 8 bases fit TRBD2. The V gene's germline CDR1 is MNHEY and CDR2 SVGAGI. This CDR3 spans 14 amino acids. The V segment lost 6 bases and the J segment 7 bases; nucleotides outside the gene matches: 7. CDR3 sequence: CASRPGGAGGELFF. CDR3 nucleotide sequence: TGTGCCAGCAGGCCGGGGGGGGCTGGCGGGGAGCTGTTTTTT.

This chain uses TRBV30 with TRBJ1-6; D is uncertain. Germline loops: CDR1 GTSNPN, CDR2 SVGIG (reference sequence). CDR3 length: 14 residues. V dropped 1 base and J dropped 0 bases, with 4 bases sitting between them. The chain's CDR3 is CAWSEDSYNSPLHF. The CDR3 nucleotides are TGTGCCTGGAGTGAAGACTCCTATAATTCACCCCTCCACTTT.

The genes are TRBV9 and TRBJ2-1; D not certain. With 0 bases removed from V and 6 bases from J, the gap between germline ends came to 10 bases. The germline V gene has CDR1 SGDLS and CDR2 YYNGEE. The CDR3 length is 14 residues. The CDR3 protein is CASSVEAPPNEQFF. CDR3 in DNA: TGTGCCAGCAGCGTAGAGGCTCCGCCCAATGAGCAGTTCTTC.

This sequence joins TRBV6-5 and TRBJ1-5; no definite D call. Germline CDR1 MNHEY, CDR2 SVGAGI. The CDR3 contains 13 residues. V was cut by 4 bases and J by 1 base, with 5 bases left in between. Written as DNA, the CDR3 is TGTGCCAGCAGTTTCCGGAGCAATCAGCCCCAGCATTTT. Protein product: CASSFRSNQPQHF.

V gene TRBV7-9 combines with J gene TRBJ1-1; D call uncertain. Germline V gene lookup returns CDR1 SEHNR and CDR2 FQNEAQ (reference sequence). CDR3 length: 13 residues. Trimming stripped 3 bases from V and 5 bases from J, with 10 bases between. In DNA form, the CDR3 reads TGTGCCAGCAGCTTGTGGCCGGTAACTGAAGCTTTCTTT. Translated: CASSLWPVTEAFF.

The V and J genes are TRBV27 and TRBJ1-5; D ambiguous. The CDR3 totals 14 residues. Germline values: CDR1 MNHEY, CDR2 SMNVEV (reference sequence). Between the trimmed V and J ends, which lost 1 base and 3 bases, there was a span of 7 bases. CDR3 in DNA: TGTGCCAGCAGTTTATTGAGCGACAATCAGCCCCAGCATTTT. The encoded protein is CASSLLSDNQPQHF.

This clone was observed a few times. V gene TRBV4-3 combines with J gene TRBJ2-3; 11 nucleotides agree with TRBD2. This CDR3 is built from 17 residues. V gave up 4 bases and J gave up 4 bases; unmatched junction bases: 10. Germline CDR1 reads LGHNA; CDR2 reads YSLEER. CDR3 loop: CASSPHPGTSGSDTQYF. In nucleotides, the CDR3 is TGCGCCAGCAGCCCTCACCCCGGGACTAGCGGCTCAGATACGCAGTATTTT.

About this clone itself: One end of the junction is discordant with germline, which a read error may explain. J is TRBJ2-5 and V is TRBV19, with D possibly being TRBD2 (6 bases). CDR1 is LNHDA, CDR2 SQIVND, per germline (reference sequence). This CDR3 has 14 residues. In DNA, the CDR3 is TGTGCCAGCTCCGGGAGAGCGCTGGGAGAGGCCCAGTACTTC. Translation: CASSGRALGEAQYF. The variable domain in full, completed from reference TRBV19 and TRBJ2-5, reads DGGITQSPKYLFRKEGQNVTLSCEQNLNHDAMYWYRQDPGQGLRLIYYSQIVNDFQKGDIAEGYSVSREKKESFPLTVTSAQKNPTAFYLCASSGRALGEAQYFGPGTRLLVL.

The CDR3 protein is CASNGGTDYEQYF. The DNA of the CDR3 is TGTGCCAGCAATGGTGGGACGGACTACGAGCAGTACTTC. The rearrangement links TRBV16 to TRBJ2-7; D possibly uses TRBD1 or TRBD2 (5 bases each). Looked up from germline, CDR1 is KGHSY and CDR2 is FQNENV. CDR3 length: 13 residues. V lost 7 bases, J lost 3 bases, and 13 bases lay in between.

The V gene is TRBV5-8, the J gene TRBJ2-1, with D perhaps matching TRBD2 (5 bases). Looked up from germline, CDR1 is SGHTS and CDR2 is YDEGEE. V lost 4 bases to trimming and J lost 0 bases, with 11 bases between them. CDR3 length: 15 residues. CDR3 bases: TGTGCCAGCAGCAAGTGGAGGAGCTCCTACAATGAGCAGTTCTTC. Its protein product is CASSKWRSSYNEQFF.

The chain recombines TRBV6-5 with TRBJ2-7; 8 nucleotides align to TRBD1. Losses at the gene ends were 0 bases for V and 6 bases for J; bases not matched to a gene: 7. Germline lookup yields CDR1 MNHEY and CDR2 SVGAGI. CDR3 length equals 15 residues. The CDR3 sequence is CASSYSLAGQAEQYF. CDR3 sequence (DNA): TGTGCCAGCAGTTACTCCCTTGCGGGACAGGCCGAGCAGTACTTC.

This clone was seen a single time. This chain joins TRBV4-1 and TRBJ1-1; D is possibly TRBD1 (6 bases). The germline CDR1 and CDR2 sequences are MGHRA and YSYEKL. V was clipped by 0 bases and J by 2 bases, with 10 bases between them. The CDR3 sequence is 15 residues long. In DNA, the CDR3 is TGCGCCAGCAGCCAAGATAGGGGGGGTAACACTGAAGCTTTCTTT. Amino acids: CASSQDRGGNTEAFF.

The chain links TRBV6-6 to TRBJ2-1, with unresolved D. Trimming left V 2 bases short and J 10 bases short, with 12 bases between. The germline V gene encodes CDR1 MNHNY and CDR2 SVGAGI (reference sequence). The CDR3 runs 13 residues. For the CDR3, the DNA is TGTGCCAGCAGTTACGAAACTACCCAGGAGCAGTTCTTC. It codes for CASSYETTQEQFF.

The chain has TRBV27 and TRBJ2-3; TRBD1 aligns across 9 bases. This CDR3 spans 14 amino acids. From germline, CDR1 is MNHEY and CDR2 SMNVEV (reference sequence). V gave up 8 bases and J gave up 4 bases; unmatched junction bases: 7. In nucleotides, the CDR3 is TGTGCCAGCGTAACGACAGGGGGTTCAGATACGCAGTATTTT. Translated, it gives CASVTTGGSDTQYF.

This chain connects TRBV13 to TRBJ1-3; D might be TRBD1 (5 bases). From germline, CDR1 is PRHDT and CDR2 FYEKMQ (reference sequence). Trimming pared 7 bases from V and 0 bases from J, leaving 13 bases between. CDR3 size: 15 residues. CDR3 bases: TGTGCCAGCACCCTCTGGGGCTTCTCTGGAAACACCATATATTTT. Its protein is CASTLWGFSGNTIYF.